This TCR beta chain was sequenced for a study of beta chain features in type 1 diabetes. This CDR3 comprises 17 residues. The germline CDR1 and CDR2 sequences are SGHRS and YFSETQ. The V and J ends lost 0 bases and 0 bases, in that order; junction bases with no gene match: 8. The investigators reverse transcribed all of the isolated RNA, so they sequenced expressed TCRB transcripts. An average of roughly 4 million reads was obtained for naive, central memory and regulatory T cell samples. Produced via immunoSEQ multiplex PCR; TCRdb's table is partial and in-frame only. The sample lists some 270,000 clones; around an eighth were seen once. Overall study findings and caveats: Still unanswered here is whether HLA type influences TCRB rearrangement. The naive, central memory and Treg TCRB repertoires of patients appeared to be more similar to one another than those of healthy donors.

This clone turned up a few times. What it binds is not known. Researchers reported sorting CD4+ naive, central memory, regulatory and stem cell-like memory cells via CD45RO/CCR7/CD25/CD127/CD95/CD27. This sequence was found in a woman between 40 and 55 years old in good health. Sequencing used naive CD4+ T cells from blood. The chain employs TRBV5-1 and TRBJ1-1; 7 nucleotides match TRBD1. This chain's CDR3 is CASSLGTRQGMNTEAFF. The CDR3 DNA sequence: TGCGCCAGCAGCTTGGGGACCCGACAGGGTATGAACACTGAAGCTTTCTTT.